Described below is a single TCR beta chain sequence and its context. Germline assignment: CDR1 KGHSH and CDR2 LQKENI. The CDR3 is 18 residues long. V was pared by 2 bases and J by 8 bases, with 18 bases of the junction left unmatched. This record comes from a study of T cell responses to AZD1222 COVID-19 vaccine. Overall study context: Second-dose timings of about 4 or about 12 weeks were pooled.

TCRdb keeps only in-frame clones here, not all; method: immunoSEQ multiplex PCR. The repertoire holds about 69,000 clones, with around 86% as singletons. The starting material was peripheral blood, obtained on day 0 of AZD1222 vaccination. This receptor was taken from an adult in good health. The V gene is TRBV18, the J gene TRBJ1-2; 9 nucleotides agree with TRBD1. The CDR3 region is CASSPIGLTGTGQEGYTF. DNA for the CDR3: TGTGCCAGCTCACCAATTGGGCTGACCGGGACAGGGCAAGAGGGCTACACCTTC.